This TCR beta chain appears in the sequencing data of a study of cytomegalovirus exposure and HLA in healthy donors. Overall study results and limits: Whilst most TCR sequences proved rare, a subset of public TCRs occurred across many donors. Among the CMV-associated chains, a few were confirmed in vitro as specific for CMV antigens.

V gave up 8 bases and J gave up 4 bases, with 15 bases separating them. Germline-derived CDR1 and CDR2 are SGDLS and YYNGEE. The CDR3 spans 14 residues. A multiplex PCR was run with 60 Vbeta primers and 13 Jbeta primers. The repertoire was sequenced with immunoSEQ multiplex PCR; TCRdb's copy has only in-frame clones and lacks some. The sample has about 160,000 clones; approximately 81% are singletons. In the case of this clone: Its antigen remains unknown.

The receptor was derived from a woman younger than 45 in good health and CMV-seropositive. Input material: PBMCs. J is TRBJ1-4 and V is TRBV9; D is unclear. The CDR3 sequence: CASRNPQFNEKLFF. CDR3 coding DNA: TGTGCCAGTCGTAACCCCCAGTTTAATGAAAAACTGTTTTTT.